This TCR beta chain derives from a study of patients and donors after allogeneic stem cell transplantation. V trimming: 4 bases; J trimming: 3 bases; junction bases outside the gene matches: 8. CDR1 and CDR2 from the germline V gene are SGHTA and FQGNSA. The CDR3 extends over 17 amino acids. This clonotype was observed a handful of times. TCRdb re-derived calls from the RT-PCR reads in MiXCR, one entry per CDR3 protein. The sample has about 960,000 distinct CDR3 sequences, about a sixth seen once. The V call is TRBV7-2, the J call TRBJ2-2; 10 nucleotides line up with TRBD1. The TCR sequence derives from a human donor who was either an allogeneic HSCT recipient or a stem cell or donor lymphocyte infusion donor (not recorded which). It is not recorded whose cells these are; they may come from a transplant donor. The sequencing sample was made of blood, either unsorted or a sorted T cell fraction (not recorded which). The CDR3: CASSWGGGTGDTGELFF. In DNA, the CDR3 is TGTGCCAGCAGCTGGGGTGGAGGGACAGGGGACACCGGGGAGCTGTTTTTT. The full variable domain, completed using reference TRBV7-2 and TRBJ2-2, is GAGVSQSPSNKVTEKGKDVELRCDPISGHTALYWYRQSLGQGLEFLIYFQGNSAPDKSGLPSDRFSAERTGGSVSTLTIQRTQQEDSAVYLCASSWGGGTGDTGELFFGEGSRLTVL.